This entry describes one T cell receptor beta chain. The data belong to a study of blood T cell repertoires in COVID-19. For the study at large: PBMCs, B-cell-depleted T cells, or T cells provided the cDNA or gDNA that made up the material.

CDR1 is MDHEN, CDR2 SYDVKM, per germline. Between the trimmed V and J ends, which lost 1 base and 6 bases, there was a span of 6 bases. The CDR3 spans 13 residues. Original analysis: Scientists estimated how many nucleated cells there were by amplifying reference gene primers. Profiling relied on immunoSEQ multiplex PCR, and the TCRdb table lists in-frame clones only, not all of them. From that table come the V and J calls and clone size; the DNA was used to work out D and trimming. Of some 110,000 clones in the sample, over 70% were seen once. This clonotype was obtained from a woman in her 70s with acute or convalescent COVID-19. Sequencing was performed on peripheral blood. This rearrangement joins TRBV28 to TRBJ1-4, with unresolved D. The CDR3: CASSLSRYEKLFF. CDR3 bases: TGTGCCAGCAGTTTATCCCGGTATGAAAAACTGTTTTTT.